The sequence of this T cell receptor beta chain was determined in a study of T cells in localized non-small cell lung cancer. Whole-study results and caveats: Of the tissues analyzed, uninvolved adjacent lung showed maximal T cell clonality, greater than tumor. Longer survival (overall) was linked to higher T cell density in blood.

About this clone: The antigen is undetermined.

CDR3 length: 14 residues. The ends lost 6 bases at V and 6 bases at J; junction bases unmatched: 9. Germline-derived CDR1 and CDR2 are SGHKS and YYEKEE (reference sequence). Measured with immunoSEQ multiplex PCR; TCRdb has only the in-frame clones, and not every one. The sample lists about 35,000 clones, roughly 87% occurring once. This sequence was found in a male donor aged 60 or over with stage III squamous cell lung carcinoma. This rearrangement joins TRBV5-5 to TRBJ2-1, with 7 bases identical to TRBD2. Source: peripheral blood, taken before any cancer treatment. CDR3: CASTTRGGANEQFF. The CDR3 bases are TGTGCCAGCACCACCCGGGGAGGGGCCAATGAGCAGTTCTTC. Using reference TRBV5-5 and TRBJ2-1 for the parts outside the CDR3, the full variable domain is DAGVTQSPTHLIKTRGQQVTLRCSPISGHKSVSWYQQVLGQGPQFIFQYYEKEERGRGNFPDRFSARQFPNYSSELNVNALLLGDSALYLCASTTRGGANEQFFGPGTRLTVL.